This T cell receptor beta chain was sequenced during a study of cytomegalovirus exposure and HLA in healthy donors. CDR1 SGHTA and CDR2 FQGNSA come from the germline V gene. Trimming removed 2 bases from V and 2 bases from J; junction bases left unmatched: 4. The CDR3 has 15 residues. PCR employed 60 Vbeta and 13 Jbeta primers. Only in-frame clones appear in the TCRdb table, and some are missing; sequencing was by immunoSEQ multiplex PCR. The sample includes over 200,000 clones, over 60% of them seen just once. What was sequenced was PBMCs. The chain employs TRBV7-2 and TRBJ2-3, with 7 positions matching TRBD1. The TCR originated in a male donor in good health and CMV-seronegative. The CDR3 sequence is CASSLSGQITDTQYF. CDR3 coding DNA: TGTGCCAGCAGCTTATCGGGACAGATCACAGATACGCAGTATTTT.